The T cell receptor beta chain described here comes from a study of cytomegalovirus exposure and HLA in healthy donors. Study results and caveats: The study found most TCR sequences rare, yet found some public TCRs in many donors. Later analysis identified a missense DCLRE1C variant that was linked to TCR beta V- and J-gene trimming. TCR beta sequences reportedly predicted most subjects' HLA-A and HLA-B alleles accurately.

In its sample, this clone was seen once. What it recognizes is unknown. A multiplex PCR was run with 60 Vbeta primers and 13 Jbeta primers. TCRdb's copy holds only in-frame clones and misses some; the assay was immunoSEQ multiplex PCR. Of 130,000 to 150,000 clones in the sample, around 76% were seen once. Germline-derived CDR1 and CDR2 are LNHNV and YYDKDF (reference sequence). This CDR3 is built from 17 residues. Trimming stripped 3 bases from V and 5 bases from J, with 23 bases between. The gene calls are TRBV15 and TRBJ2-7, with no clear D. The sample consisted of PBMCs. The clonotype was recovered from a male donor in good health and CMV-seronegative. This CDR3 is CATSRPFLHVDRDEQYF. In DNA form, the CDR3 reads TGTGCCACCAGCAGGCCCTTTCTTCACGTTGATCGGGACGAGCAGTACTTC. The whole variable domain, filled in from reference TRBV15 and TRBJ2-7, reads DAMVIQNPRYQVTQFGKPVTLSCSQTLNHNVMYWYQQKSSQAPKLLFHYYDKDFNNEADTPDNFQSRRPNTSFCFLDIRSPGLGDTAMYLCATSRPFLHVDRDEQYFGPGTRLTVT.